This TCR beta chain was documented in a study of CD8 T cells in ankylosing spondylitis. Concerning this clonotype: The antigen is undetermined. Relative to the germline gene, one junction end is altered; a read error may explain this.

This CDR3 comprises 11 residues. Germline CDR1 DFQATT, CDR2 SNEGSKA (reference sequence). TCR beta libraries were made by quantitative 5'-RACE with molecular barcodes. TCRdb analysed the 5' RACE reads with MiXCR anew, one entry per CDR3 protein. Counted here are about 840,000 distinct CDR3 sequences, about an eighth occurring once; the ten biggest clones make up approximately 0.51%. Study-level results: As reported, disease-linked clones showed significant enrichment in matched ankylosing spondylitis synovial fluid. Seemingly distinctive of ankylosing spondylitis blood was a TCR beta motif formed by eight highly homologous variants. Existing reports had already noted some motif variants in reactive arthritis synovial fluid and blood.

The sample taken for sequencing was blood, either unsorted or a sorted T cell fraction (not recorded which). The chain has TRBV20-1 and TRBJ1-1; D remains ambiguous. This TCR was sampled from a male donor with ankylosing spondylitis. The CDR3 region is CAVRMNTEAFF. The CDR3 coding sequence is TGCGCGGTGCGGATGAACACTGAAGCATTCTTT.